Following are 25 T cell receptor beta chains from one sample sequenced in a study of T cell changes during pregnancy in multiple sclerosis. Here immunoSEQ multiplex PCR was the method, and the copy in TCRdb shows in-frame clones only, minus some. This sample carries 10,000 to 13,000 clones, more than 85% of them seen once, and the ten largest clones take more than 4.5%. This sample comprised CD8+ T cells from peripheral blood mononuclear cells, obtained in the first trimester of pregnancy. These receptors were collected from a female donor in good health, enrolled as a control in a pregnancy study.

J is TRBJ2-1 and V is TRBV11-2; TRBD1 might be the D (6 bases). The germline V gene encodes CDR1 SGHAT and CDR2 FQNNGV. Trimming shortened V by 0 bases and J by 7 bases, and 10 bases separated the two germline ends. The CDR3 spans 14 residues. CDR3: CASSLEGGWNEQFF. In DNA form, the CDR3 reads TGTGCCAGCAGCTTAGAAGGGGGATGGAATGAGCAGTTCTTC.

DNA for the CDR3: TGCGCCAGCAGTGAGATGGGACAGGGAGGGACTGAAGCTTTCTTT. It codes for CASSEMGQGGTEAFF. The V and J genes are TRBV10-2 and TRBJ1-1; 9 bases agree with TRBD1. The CDR3 consists of 15 residues. Germline V gene lookup returns CDR1 WSHSY and CDR2 SAAADI. V shed 2 bases, J shed 5 bases, and the junction held 6 bases outside the gene matches.

This chain links TRBV5-4 with TRBJ2-5, with 9 bases fitting TRBD2. The V gene end was trimmed by 3 bases and the J gene end by 5 bases; junction bases not matched to a gene: 14. Per germline, CDR1 SGHNT and CDR2 YYREEE (reference sequence). The CDR3 consists of 17 residues. DNA for the CDR3: TGTGCCAGCAGCTCGTTCGAGGGGCGGGGGGGCCGGGAGACCCAGTACTTC. Protein product: CASSSFEGRGGRETQYF.

The V gene is TRBV19, the J gene TRBJ1-3, with 7 bases that match TRBD1. Trimming removed 5 bases from V and 8 bases from J; junction bases left unmatched: 3. The germline V gene encodes CDR1 LNHDA and CDR2 SQIVND (reference sequence). The CDR3 contains 12 residues. CDR3 nucleotides: TGTGCCAGTAGTGGACAGGAATACACCATATATTTT. Amino acid sequence: CASSGQEYTIYF. The whole variable domain, filled in from reference TRBV19 and TRBJ1-3, reads DGGITQSPKYLFRKEGQNVTLSCEQNLNHDAMYWYRQDPGQGLRLIYYSQIVNDFQKGDIAEGYSVSREKKESFPLTVTSAQKNPTAFYLCASSGQEYTIYFGEGSWLTVV.

This rearrangement joins TRBV9 to TRBJ1-3; D is uncertain. CDR1 is SGDLS, CDR2 YYNGEE, per germline. Trimming left V 2 bases short and J 2 bases short, with 5 bases between. CDR3 length equals 13 residues. CDR3 sequence: CASSVPAGNTIYF. The CDR3, as DNA: TGTGCCAGCAGCGTGCCGGCTGGAAACACCATATATTTT.

The chain recombines TRBV11-2 with TRBJ1-4; 7 bases match TRBD1. CDR3 length: 17 amino acids. From germline, CDR1 is SGHAT and CDR2 FQNNGV. J gave up 3 bases and V 5 bases, and 12 bases lay outside the gene matches. CDR3: CASSEGTVLSANEKLFF. CDR3 sequence (DNA): TGTGCCAGCAGCGAAGGGACAGTGCTTTCAGCTAATGAAAAACTGTTTTTT. Full variable domain (rest looked up from reference TRBV11-2 and TRBJ1-4): EAGVAQSPRYKIIEKRQSVAFWCNPISGHATLYWYQQILGQGPKLLIQFQNNGVVDDSQLPKDRFSAERLKGVDSTLKIQPAKLEDSAVYLCASSEGTVLSANEKLFFGSGTQLSVL.

The rearrangement links TRBV4-3 to TRBJ1-5; maybe TRBD1 (6 bases). Germline loops: CDR1 LGHNA, CDR2 YSLEER. Deletions cut 4 bases from V and 8 bases from J, with 15 bases between. This CDR3 region has 14 residues. The CDR3 sequence is CASSLGVGGKPQHF. CDR3 coding DNA: TGCGCCAGCAGCCTGGGGGTAGGGGGTAAGCCCCAGCATTTT.

V usage is TRBV14 and J usage is TRBJ2-7; D is perhaps TRBD1 (7 bases). Trimming took off 6 bases at V and 6 bases at J, with 9 bases between the two ends. The length of the CDR3 is 11 residues. From germline, CDR1 is SGHDN and CDR2 FVKESK. The CDR3 loop is CASSQGGEQYF. The CDR3 nucleotides read TGTGCCAGCAGTCAGGGGGGCGAGCAGTACTTC.

This sequence joins TRBV5-8 and TRBJ2-7, with 7 bases aligning to TRBD1. The CDR3 totals 14 residues. V was clipped by 2 bases and J by 0 bases; unmatched bases: 2. Germline V gene lookup returns CDR1 SGHTS and CDR2 YDEGEE. This CDR3 reads CASSLGDSSYEQYF. The CDR3 coding sequence is TGTGCCAGCAGCTTAGGGGACAGCTCCTACGAGCAGTACTTC.

The CDR3 is CASSLGPGGTEAFF. For the CDR3, the DNA is TGTGCCAGCAGCTTAGGGCCGGGGGGCACTGAAGCTTTCTTT. The chain joins TRBV7-6 to TRBJ1-1, with D possibly being TRBD1 (5 bases). This CDR3 region has 14 residues. With 1 base removed from V and 4 bases from J, the gap between germline ends came to 10 bases. Germline V gene sequence: CDR1 SGHVS, CDR2 FNYEAQ.

The V gene is TRBV19, the J gene TRBJ1-5, with 10 bases matching TRBD1. Germline lookup yields CDR1 LNHDA and CDR2 SQIVND (reference sequence). The CDR3 runs to 14 residues. After removal of 6 bases from V and 4 bases from J, the junction contained 3 bases not matched to a gene. CDR3 DNA: TGTGCCAGTAGGACAGGGGGCCGGAATCAGCCCCAGCATTTT. The encoded protein is CASRTGGRNQPQHF.

The rearrangement joins TRBV5-6 to TRBJ2-1, with D perhaps TRBD1 (6 bases). From germline, CDR1 is SGHDT and CDR2 YYEEEE. This CDR3 is built from 15 residues. V was cut by 1 base and J by 4 bases, with 12 bases left in between. The CDR3 sequence: CASSLKQGNYNEQFF. DNA of the CDR3: TGTGCCAGCAGCTTGAAGCAGGGGAATTACAATGAGCAGTTCTTC.

The V and J genes are TRBV27 and TRBJ1-1; TRBD1 might be the D (5 bases). The CDR3 runs to 14 residues. Germline assignment: CDR1 MNHEY and CDR2 SMNVEV (reference sequence). Trimming removed 4 bases at V and 4 bases at J, with 13 bases between. CDR3 DNA: TGTGCCAGCAGTTCCCAACGGACAACCACTGAAGCTTTCTTT. It codes for CASSSQRTTTEAFF.

This chain uses TRBV5-6 with TRBJ2-5, with a possible D match to TRBD1 (6 bases). Germline V gene sequence: CDR1 SGHDT, CDR2 YYEEEE. The CDR3 runs 15 residues. Between the trimmed V and J ends, which lost 1 base and 1 base, there was a span of 11 bases. For the CDR3, the DNA is TGTGCCAGCAGCTTGTCGGCAGGGGCCCAAGAGACCCAGTACTTC. This translates into CASSLSAGAQETQYF.

The CDR3 region is CASSFGTGNTGELFF. DNA for the CDR3: TGTGCCAGCAGCTTCGGGACAGGGAACACCGGGGAGCTGTTTTTT. The genes are TRBV11-2 and TRBJ2-2; 8 bases align to TRBD1. The junction had 1 base not matched to a gene; V was cut back by 3 bases and J by 1 base. Germline CDR1 and CDR2: SGHAT and FQNNGV. CDR3 length equals 15 residues.

The rearrangement joins TRBV9 to TRBJ1-3; 7 nucleotides line up with TRBD1. The germline CDR1 and CDR2 sequences are SGDLS and YYNGEE. Trimming removed 3 bases from V and 0 bases from J; junction bases left unmatched: 12. CDR3 size: 18 residues. The CDR3 protein is CASSATGGGGNSGNTIYF. The CDR3 DNA sequence: TGTGCCAGCAGCGCCACCGGAGGGGGCGGCAACTCTGGAAACACCATATATTTT.

This chain joins TRBV9 and TRBJ2-7; TRBD2 might be the D (6 bases). The J call may be wrong; the DNA end is better matched by TRBJ2-5. Germline loops: CDR1 SGDLS, CDR2 YYNGEE. The CDR3 consists of 15 residues. CDR3 bases: TGTGCCAGCAGCGTAGGTTGGGCGGGGCTGGAGACCCAGTACTTC. As protein: CASSVGWAGLETQYF.

The gene calls are TRBV11-2 and TRBJ2-7; 10 bases align to TRBD2. The CDR3 is 19 residues long. Germline V lookup: CDR1 SGHAT, CDR2 FQNNGV. With V trimmed by 3 bases and J by 3 bases, 17 bases remained unmatched. CDR3 loop: CASSFPARTSGRAGYEQYF. The DNA for the CDR3 is TGTGCCAGCAGCTTCCCTGCGCGGACTAGCGGAAGGGCGGGCTACGAGCAGTACTTC. The whole variable domain, filled in from reference TRBV11-2 and TRBJ2-7, reads EAGVAQSPRYKIIEKRQSVAFWCNPISGHATLYWYQQILGQGPKLLIQFQNNGVVDDSQLPKDRFSAERLKGVDSTLKIQPAKLEDSAVYLCASSFPARTSGRAGYEQYFGPGTRLTVT.

The sample holds a few counts of this clone. The chain couples TRBV5-1 to TRBJ2-1, with 9 bases matching TRBD2. This CDR3 is built from 17 residues. V dropped 7 bases and J dropped 8; count of bases not matched to a gene: 19. Germline CDR1 is SGHRS and CDR2 is YFSETQ. This chain's CDR3 is CASGGGAGGQYSHEQFF. In DNA form, the CDR3 reads TGCGCCAGCGGGGGGGGAGCGGGGGGCCAATACTCTCATGAGCAGTTCTTC. Variable domain in full (rest from reference TRBV5-1 and TRBJ2-1): KAGVTQTPRYLIKTRGQQVTLSCSPISGHRSVSWYQQTPGQGLQFLFEYFSETQRNKGNFPGRFSGRQFSNSRSEMNVSTLELGDSALYLCASGGGAGGQYSHEQFFGPGTRLTVL.

In the case of this clone: It is likely a read error, because the conserved phenylalanine at the end of the CDR3 is missing. The DNA is left out, because the CDR3 cannot be placed on it with certainty; the CDR3 is given as TCRdb lists it. The rearrangement links TRBV2 to TRBJ1-1; the D segment call TRBD1 is taken from the table without a DNA check. The CDR3 adds up to 10 amino acids, both ends counted. From germline, CDR1 is SNHLY and CDR2 FYNNEI. CDR3 in amino acids: CASSGINRVI.

CDR3: CASSGQEPNYGYTF. DNA for the CDR3: TGTGCCAGCAGTGGACAGGAACCTAACTATGGCTACACCTTC. This chain links TRBV2 with TRBJ1-2; perhaps TRBD1 as D (6 bases). The CDR3 consists of 14 residues. V lost 4 bases, J lost 0 bases, and 9 bases lay in between. Germline-derived CDR1 and CDR2 are SNHLY and FYNNEI.

This chain uses TRBV9 with TRBJ2-2; D uncertain. Germline CDR1 reads SGDLS; CDR2 reads YYNGEE. Between the trimmed V and J ends, which lost 1 base and 1 base, there was a span of 5 bases. The CDR3 sequence is 14 residues long. The CDR3 is CASSVNQNTGELFF. The CDR3 DNA reads TGTGCCAGCAGCGTAAATCAGAACACCGGGGAGCTGTTTTTT.

The gene calls are TRBV19 and TRBJ2-1, with D possibly being TRBD1 (6 bases). The germline V and J ends were trimmed by 5 bases and 14 bases, with 16 bases remaining between them. The length of the CDR3 is 12 residues. Germline V gene data show CDR1 as LNHDA and CDR2 as SQIVND (reference sequence). The CDR3 DNA sequence: TGTGCCAGTAGTCCAGGACAGCCTCGAGAGTTCTTC. Translating gives CASSPGQPREFF. The full variable domain, its missing parts supplied by reference TRBV19 and TRBJ2-1, is DGGITQSPKYLFRKEGQNVTLSCEQNLNHDAMYWYRQDPGQGLRLIYYSQIVNDFQKGDIAEGYSVSREKKESFPLTVTSAQKNPTAFYLCASSPGQPREFFGPGTRLTVL.

This clone was seen a single time. The chain is built from TRBV10-3 and TRBJ2-5, with unresolved D. V was pared by 0 bases and J by 4 bases, with 9 bases between. Looked up from germline, CDR1 is ENHRY and CDR2 is SYGVKD. This CDR3 region has 14 residues. This CDR3 reads CAISESASGETQYF. CDR3 nucleotide sequence: TGTGCCATCAGTGAGTCGGCATCTGGAGAGACCCAGTACTTC.

CDR3 loop: CASSLGEDRLSYEQYF. The CDR3 bases are TGTGCCAGCAGCTTAGGGGAGGACCGACTGTCCTACGAGCAGTACTTC. This chain uses TRBV7-2 with TRBJ2-7; a weak D match, TRBD2 (6 bases). In germline, CDR1 is SGHTA, CDR2 FQGNSA. Trimming stripped 1 base from V and 1 base from J, with 14 bases between. The CDR3 loop spans 16 amino acids.